A single T cell receptor beta chain is shown here with its context. Antigen: not known. Sequenced by immunoSEQ multiplex PCR; TCRdb stores in-frame clones only, minus some. The sample yields around 4,000 clones, around 62% seen once. Treatment specified: 15 Gy SBRT to primary tumor, nephrectomy 4 weeks later. The data are from a study of radiation and T cells in renal cell carcinoma. Study-level results: Only small tumor regions of approximately 1 g were sampled. Dominant CDR3 motifs occupied more repertoire in irradiated than control tumors.

Material: tumor tissue, obtained from a patient whose treatment included radiotherapy and nephrectomy. This TCR was sampled from a woman aged 60-70 years with renal cell carcinoma.

The CDR3 region has the DNA TGTGCCAGCAGTGGAAAATTGAACACTGAAGCTTTCTTT. This gives the protein CASSGKLNTEAFF. The V and J genes are TRBV6-1 and TRBJ1-1, with D hard to call. V was clipped by 4 bases and J by 0 bases, with 6 bases between them. Per the germline V gene, CDR1 is MNHNS and CDR2 is SASEGT. The CDR3 runs 13 residues.